This TCR beta chain comes out of a study of blood T cell repertoires in COVID-19. This CDR3 contains 15 residues. V lost 0 bases, J lost 4 bases, and 11 bases lay in between. Germline lookup yields CDR1 KGHDR and CDR2 SFDVKD. The data were produced by immunoSEQ multiplex PCR, yet TCRdb's version contains in-frame clones alone and is incomplete. This table holds approximately 260,000 clones, about 86% found once. Sequencing was carried out using PBMCs or T cells enriched from blood (not recorded which). The receptor was isolated from a man younger than 45 with acute COVID-19. The chain recombines TRBV24-1 with TRBJ1-2; tentatively, D is TRBD1 (5 bases). The DNA for the CDR3 is TGTGCCACCAGTGATTTGTCTGGAGGGGTCTATGGCTACACCTTC. This codes for CATSDLSGGVYGYTF.